The rows below give T cell receptor beta chains drawn from one sample of a study of OX40 agonist ivuxolimab in advanced cancers. TCRdb keeps only in-frame clones here, not all; method: immunoSEQ multiplex PCR. The profile covers about 40,000 clones, with 82% appearing a single time and less than 30% taken by the ten largest. Sequenced material: CD4+ or CD8+ T cells sorted from blood, taken in a trial of the OX40 agonist ivuxolimab. These receptors came from an adult with an advanced solid tumor such as melanoma, head and neck, liver or kidney cancer. The CDR3 runs from the conserved cysteine through the conserved F or W. D genes are given only for firm matches. Some rows mark clone size as missing; the rest say once, few, many or name a class of expanded clone.

>TRBD1|TRBV6-5|TRBJ2-3|NA
CASSYDRETDTQYF
TGTGCCAGCAGTTACGACAGGGAAACAGATACGCAGTATTTT
>TRBD2|TRBV27|TRBJ2-1|once
CASSLKGLGGPEQFF
TGTGCCAGCAGTTTAAAGGGACTAGGGGGACCTGAGCAGTTCTTC
>NA|TRBV7-2|TRBJ1-5|NA
CASSLGPRPDNQPQHF
TGTGCCAGCAGCTTAGGGCCCCGACCGGACAATCAGCCCCAGCATTTT
>NA|TRBV5-6|TRBJ1-1|NA
CASSFKGDWYTEAFF
TGTGCCAGCAGCTTTAAAGGGGATTGGTACACTGAAGCTTTCTTT
>NA|TRBV20-1|TRBJ2-2|NA
CSASLAGELFF
TGCAGTGCTTCACTAGCCGGGGAGCTGTTTTTT
>NA|TRBV11-3|TRBJ1-1|few
CASSLGGNTEAFF
TGTGCCAGCAGCTTAGGTGGGAACACTGAAGCTTTCTTT
>NA|TRBV6-6|TRBJ2-5|NA
CASLNQGNQETQYF
TGTGCCAGCCTTAACCAGGGCAACCAAGAGACCCAGTACTTC
>NA|TRBV5-6|TRBJ2-7|NA
CASSLAYEQYF
TGTGCCAGCAGCTTGGCCTACGAGCAGTACTTC
>NA|TRBV4-1|TRBJ2-4|once
CASSQEGKSNIQYF
TGCGCCAGCAGCCAAGAAGGCAAAAGTAACATTCAGTACTTC
>TRBD1|TRBV5-4|TRBJ2-1|NA
CASSPRTGTYNEQFF
TGTGCCAGCAGTCCTCGGACAGGGACCTACAATGAGCAGTTCTTC
>TRBD1|TRBV7-6|TRBJ1-2|NA
CASSPGFGQGRIGYTF
TGTGCCAGCAGCCCTGGTTTCGGACAGGGGCGAATTGGCTACACCTTC
>NA|TRBV27|TRBJ1-2|NA
CASSFGVTSGYTF
TGTGCCAGCAGTTTCGGGGTTACCAGCGGCTACACCTTC
>NA|TRBV13|TRBJ2-3|NA
CASSPTALGVTDTQYF
TGTGCCAGCAGCCCCACCGCCCTCGGGGTCACAGATACGCAGTATTTT
>TRBD1|TRBV7-3|TRBJ2-2|NA
CASSLGTGPGELFF
TGTGCCAGCAGCTTAGGGACAGGGCCCGGGGAGCTGTTTTTT
>NA|TRBV7-3|TRBJ1-2|NA
CASSLGPSEVYGYTF
TGTGCCAGCAGCTTGGGACCCTCAGAGGTCTATGGCTACACCTTC
>TRBD2|TRBV19|TRBJ2-3|NA
CASRDGLALSTDTQYF
TGTGCCAGTAGGGATGGACTAGCGCTGAGCACAGATACGCAGTATTTT
>TRBD1|TRBV6-4|TRBJ2-2|NA
CASSAGQGETGELFF
TGTGCCAGCAGTGCCGGACAGGGGGAAACCGGGGAGCTGTTTTTT
>TRBD2|TRBV5-6|TRBJ2-5|NA
CASSDTSGEGETQYF
TGTGCCAGCAGCGATACTAGCGGGGAGGGGGAGACCCAGTACTTC
>NA|TRBV5-1|TRBJ2-1|NA
CASSLVANLNEQFF
TGCGCCAGCAGCTTGGTTGCCAACTTAAATGAGCAGTTCTTC
>TRBD1|TRBV7-9|TRBJ2-7|NA
CASSPKDRGHEQYF
TGTGCCAGCAGCCCAAAGGACAGGGGCCACGAGCAGTACTTC
>NA|TRBV6-4|TRBJ2-1|medium-sized
CASSLEDGGYNEQFF
TGTGCCAGCAGTTTAGAAGATGGAGGCTACAATGAGCAGTTCTTC
>NA|TRBV5-4|TRBJ1-2|once
CASSSLTTGYGYTF
TGTGCCAGCAGCTCATTAACGACAGGCTATGGCTACACCTTC
>NA|TRBV6-6|TRBJ1-1|NA
CASSYSAGWNEAFF
TGTGCCAGCAGTTACTCAGCAGGGTGGAATGAAGCTTTCTTT
>NA|TRBV6-5|TRBJ1-3|NA
CASRSGFGNTIYF
TGTGCCAGCAGGTCAGGGTTCGGAAACACCATATATTTT
>NA|TRBV9|TRBJ1-1|NA
CASSVLDSPNTEAFF
TGTGCCAGCAGCGTCCTGGACAGCCCTAACACTGAAGCTTTCTTT
>TRBD2|TRBV27|TRBJ2-7|NA
CASSLLGGGLAGQSYEQYF
TGTGCCAGCAGTTTACTGGGTGGCGGGCTAGCGGGACAATCCTACGAGCAGTACTTC